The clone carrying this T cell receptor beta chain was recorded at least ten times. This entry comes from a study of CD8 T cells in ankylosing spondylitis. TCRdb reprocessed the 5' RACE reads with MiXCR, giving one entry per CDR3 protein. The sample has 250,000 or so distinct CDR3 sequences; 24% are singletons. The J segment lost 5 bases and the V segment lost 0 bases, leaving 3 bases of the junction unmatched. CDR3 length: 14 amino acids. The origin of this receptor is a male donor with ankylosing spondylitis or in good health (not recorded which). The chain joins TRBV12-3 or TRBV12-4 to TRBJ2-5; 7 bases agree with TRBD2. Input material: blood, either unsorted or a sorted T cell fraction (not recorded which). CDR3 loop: CASSLAGGGETQYF. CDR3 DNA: TGTGCCAGCAGTTTAGCGGGGGGAGGGGAGACCCAGTACTTC.